The source of this TCR beta chain is a study of human T cells and chemical hapten exposure (dated by TCRdb to the early 2020s). With respect to the entire study: For sensitization, 2% DPC in acetone was applied to a roughly 2 cm by roughly 2 cm area of upper inner arm skin. The patient cohort, mostly female, included alopecia areata with under or over 50% scalp involvement, alopecia totalis and alopecia universalis. Libraries were combined into a pool for sequencing, and differences in TCR yield between samples came mainly from small differences in library volumes within the pool. Throughout the study period of approximately 23 weeks, patients also received therapeutic DPC doses to the scalp every week. In alopecia patients, the study followed how the peripheral blood TCR repertoire changed in vivo over primary and secondary sensitization to diphenylcyclopropenone (DPC), a hapten. Twenty-nine alopecia patients gave blood for TCR sequencing at one to four time points (pre-sensitization, 2, 6 and 24 weeks). Patch testing on the upper back used Finn chambers containing 0.01% DPC, with scoring done after 6 days according to International Contact Dermatitis Research Group standards. Blood samples were taken from patients before sensitization (week 0) and then at 2, 6 and about 24 weeks after DPC sensitization. General study outcomes and caveats: No change with DPC sensitization was found in the number of TCRs above 1 in 1000 frequency, and no evidence of global repertoire structure alterations was found. After repeated subsampling, the strength of the expansion versus patch-test correlation and the threshold at which it became significant changed. Because all patients had alopecia, a presumed autoimmune disease, the immune response of the patients might differ from that of healthy individuals. Patch test score correlated positively with the number of PT1 expanded TCRs, reaching significance at thresholds 8, 16 and 32 but not at 4. Significantly more large CDR3 similarity clusters were formed by expanded TCRs than by pre-sensitization or healthy control sets, consistent with antigen-driven responses.

Spanning cysteine to phenylalanine, the CDR3 consists of 15 amino acids. Only the CDR3 part of the read is kept: 45 bases, read in frame from the first base. The germline V gene (reference sequence) gives CDR1 as LGHDT and CDR2 as YNNKEL. Trimming costs V 4 bases and J 3 bases, and their ends lie 16 bases apart. Concerning this clonotype itself: Its antigen is currently not known. Base qualities are missing; no much larger clone stands one base away.

The time point label, as the study defines it: pre-sensitization, week 0. The treatment or condition label for this specimen denotes: therapeutic diphenylcyclopropenone sensitization with weekly scalp DPC. At every patch-test visit, the blood draw took place before the patch test was put on. Patients were eligible if aged 18 to 70, diagnosed with alopecia and judged suitable for DPC therapy, and pregnant patients were excluded. Unfractionated whole blood was collected in Tempus Blood RNA tubes, and total RNA was extracted from that blood. Receptor libraries were prepared by RACE. These reads were obtained on a NextSeq 500. Library preparation attached unique molecular identifiers to individual cDNA molecules for quantitative, reproducible TCR counting. Both TCR alpha and TCR beta chains were sequenced from each blood RNA sample. As for how the authors treated the data: Samples had a median of about 96,000 TCRs, with a range from about 23,224 to 750,000. The Decombinator software suite was used to annotate the V, J and CDR3 of the TCR reads. Every sample was subsampled to the same number of TCRs (28,000) for the PS versus PT1 abundance plots. Expanded TCRs were defined as absent before sensitization and observed at least eight times at the 2-week time point. In-frame beta chains were kept once TCRdb had trimmed the public reads at Q25 with fastp and called clones with MiXCR. Every CDR3 protein is listed once, alongside the most common genes and DNA of its rows. TCRdb's processing, not the authors', yielded these V and J calls. Within this sample are roughly 380,000 distinct CDR3 sequences, with approximately 5.1% of them counted one time only. 2.5% to 3% of the sample lies in the top ten.

Sequences were derived from whole blood, sampled in connection with sensitization to the hapten diphenylcyclopropenone (DPC). This sequence uses TRBV3-1 and TRBJ2-7; the D gene is perhaps TRBD1, on 6 matching bases. This clonotype was sampled from a woman in her forties or fifties with alopecia areata. Some clones in this sample may be carry-over from other donors' samples. The CDR3 protein sequence reads: CASSRGTGSVYEQYF. The nucleotide sequence reads as follows: TGTGCCAGCAGCCGAGGAACAGGGTCCGTCTACGAGCAGTACTTC.